The 9 T cell receptor beta chains below all came from one sample that was sequenced in a study of blood T cell repertoires in COVID-19. Some clones are missing from TCRdb's copy, which holds only in-frame ones; the method was immunoSEQ multiplex PCR. The top ten hold 4.5% to 6.5% of the sample, which has under 200,000 clones, 82% seen once. Sequenced material: PBMCs or T cells enriched from blood (not recorded which). The receptors originated from a woman aged 55 to 70 with acute COVID-19.

This clone was seen more than once but under ten times. The chain combines TRBV10-2 with TRBJ1-2, with 12 bases aligning to TRBD1. After removal of 4 bases from V and 8 bases from J, the junction contained 11 bases not matched to a gene. CDR3 length: 16 residues. Germline CDR1 and CDR2: WSHSY and SAAADI. The CDR3 region has the DNA TGCGCCAGCAGTGCTGCTGGGACAGGGGGCTTCTGGGGCTACACCTTC. Amino acid sequence: CASSAAGTGGFWGYTF.

This chain connects TRBV7-2 to TRBJ1-2; TRBD1 aligns across 11 bases. The ends lost 4 bases at V and 7 bases at J; junction bases unmatched: 11. In germline, CDR1 is SGHTA, CDR2 FQGNSA. The CDR3 loop spans 16 amino acids. This chain's CDR3 is CASSSGQGAVLSGYTF. CDR3 sequence (DNA): TGTGCCAGCAGCTCAGGACAGGGGGCAGTGCTTAGTGGCTACACCTTC.

This clone is a singleton in its sample. This chain connects TRBV3-1 (or the pseudogene TRBV3-2) to TRBJ1-1; D uncertain. The CDR3 consists of 12 residues. V dropped 2 bases and J dropped 4 bases, with 5 bases sitting between them. Per the germline V gene, CDR1 is LGHDT and CDR2 is YNNKEL (reference sequence). CDR3 amino acids: CASSQSSTEAFF. The CDR3 nucleotides are TGTGCCAGCAGCCAATCCTCCACTGAAGCTTTCTTT.

This sequence joins TRBV30 and TRBJ1-5; 8 bases map to TRBD1. Germline V gene lookup returns CDR1 GTSNPN and CDR2 SVGIG (reference sequence). V dropped 2 bases and J dropped 3; count of bases not matched to a gene: 6. The CDR3 covers 15 residues. CDR3 in amino acids: CAWSTGGLDNQPQHF. The CDR3 DNA reads as TGTGCCTGGAGTACAGGGGGATTAGACAATCAGCCCCAGCATTTT.

The chain couples TRBV7-2 to TRBJ2-1, with D maybe TRBD2 (5 bases). Trimming took off 1 base at V and 4 bases at J, with 11 bases between the two ends. Germline V gene data show CDR1 as SGHTA and CDR2 as FQGNSA. The CDR3 loop spans 15 amino acids. CDR3 in DNA: TGTGCCAGCAGCTTAGGGGGTGGAGGATACAATGAGCAGTTCTTC. As protein: CASSLGGGGYNEQFF.

The chain links TRBV7-2 to TRBJ1-5; D might be TRBD1 (5 bases). Trimming shortened V by 2 bases and J by 4 bases, and 6 bases separated the two germline ends. From germline, CDR1 is SGHTA and CDR2 FQGNSA. The CDR3 consists of 13 residues. In DNA, the CDR3 is TGTGCCAGCAGCTTAAAGGGGAATCAGCCCCAGCATTTT. This encodes CASSLKGNQPQHF.

This chain joins TRBV5-1 and TRBJ2-7, with 8 bases fitting TRBD1. The CDR3 totals 15 residues. Germline V lookup: CDR1 SGHRS, CDR2 YFSETQ. The J segment lost 3 bases and the V segment lost 0 bases, leaving 5 bases of the junction unmatched. The CDR3 protein is CASSLGQGSIYEQYF. CDR3 nucleotides: TGCGCCAGCAGCTTGGGACAGGGGTCCATCTACGAGCAGTACTTC.

This clone has just a few counts. The gene calls are TRBV19 and TRBJ1-1; 7 nucleotides line up with TRBD1. The CDR3 totals 17 residues. The germline gives CDR1 LNHDA, CDR2 SQIVND (reference sequence). The V and J ends lost 5 bases and 1 base, in that order; junction bases with no gene match: 13. The CDR3 reads CASSGPHSTGTNTEAFF. CDR3 bases: TGTGCCAGTAGTGGACCCCACTCGACAGGGACGAACACTGAAGCTTTCTTT.

The chain has TRBV10-3 and TRBJ2-3; D is uncertain. The CDR3 consists of 13 residues. CDR1 and CDR2 (germline): ENHRY, SYGVKD. Trimming shortened V by 4 bases and J by 2 bases, and 7 bases separated the two germline ends. The CDR3 coding sequence is TGTGCCATCAGTGGAGATCCCACAGATACGCAGTATTTT. As protein: CAISGDPTDTQYF.